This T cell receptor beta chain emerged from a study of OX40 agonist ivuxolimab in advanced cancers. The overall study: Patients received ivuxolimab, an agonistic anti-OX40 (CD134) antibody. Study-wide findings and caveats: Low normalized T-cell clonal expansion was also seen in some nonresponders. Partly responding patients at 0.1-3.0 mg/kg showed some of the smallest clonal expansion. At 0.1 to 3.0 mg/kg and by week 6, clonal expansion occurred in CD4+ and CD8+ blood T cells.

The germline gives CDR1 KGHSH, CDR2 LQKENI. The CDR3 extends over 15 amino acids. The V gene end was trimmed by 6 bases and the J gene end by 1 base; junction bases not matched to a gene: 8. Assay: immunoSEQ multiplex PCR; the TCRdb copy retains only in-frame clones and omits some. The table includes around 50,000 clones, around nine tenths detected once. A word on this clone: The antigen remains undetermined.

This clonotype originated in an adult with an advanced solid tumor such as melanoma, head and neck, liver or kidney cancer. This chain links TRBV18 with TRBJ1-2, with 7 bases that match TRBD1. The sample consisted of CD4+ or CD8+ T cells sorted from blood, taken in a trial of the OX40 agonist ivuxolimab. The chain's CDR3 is CASSRDSDLNYGYTF. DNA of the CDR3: TGTGCCAGCTCCCGGGACAGCGATCTTAACTATGGCTACACCTTC.